This TCR beta chain was sequenced during a study of T cells in localized non-small cell lung cancer (dated by TCRdb to the early 2020s). Regarding the complete study: The study analyzed T cell repertoires of under 250 early-stage NSCLC patients, comparing tumors and uninvolved tumor-adjacent lungs. The cohort was made up of some 240 treatment-naive NSCLC patients whose localized lung tumors had been resected. The mean age of the NSCLC patients was roughly 63 years, with 130 or so men and around 99 women. Overall results and qualifications from the work: The highest T cell clonality was observed in uninvolved tumor-adjacent lung, where clonality exceeded that of tumor, suggesting that antigenic responses were more focused in uninvolved tumor-adjacent lung. Because multi-region sequencing of the tumors was not done, intratumor heterogeneity could not be ruled out. Of the top 100 tumor clones, a median of around 57 were detected in paired uninvolved adjacent lung; over 25 were also among that lung's top 100. Because of the exploratory design, TCR variables were selected using unadjusted p-values without false-discovery rate correction. Longer overall survival was associated with higher blood T cell density, whereas shorter survival was associated with higher adjacent-lung clonality.

At diagnosis, peripheral blood, uninvolved tumor-adjacent lung and tumor were collected and were preserved as a mix of fresh-frozen and FFPE material. Blood samples were analyzed as peripheral blood mononuclear cells for TCR repertoire profiling. Including cysteine and phenylalanine, the CDR3 has 16 amino acids. The kept DNA is CDR3 alone, 48 bases in frame from the first base. For CDR1 and CDR2, the germline V gene lists SNHLY and FYNNEI. The immunoSEQ Assay was used to sequence TCR beta CDR3 regions from DNA. From the authors' description of their analysis: To compute T cell density, TCR beta template counts were normalized to usable DNA, which was estimated by amplifying housekeeping genes. Richness was estimated using the preseqR package, with extrapolation to 400,000 templates for PBMC samples and to 120,000 templates for tissue samples. Clonality was taken to be one minus Pielou's evenness. Differential abundance testing on productive amino-acid clonotypes, with a minimum total count of 5 and an alpha of 0.1, was used to identify tissue-enriched TCRs. Repertoire overlap between compartments was quantified with the Jaccard Index and Morisita Overlap Index. GLIPH grouped TCR beta CDR3s together with public tetramer-defined viral CDR3s, and a viral motif had to include at least three viral sequences and also show V-gene enrichment. TCRdb re-hosts the immuneACCESS table, in-frame sequences only. Its copies lack some clones; in the studies checked, an unresolved V gene accounts for under half of them, and the cause for the rest is not known. The V and J calls and clone size come from that table; D and trimming were worked out from the DNA. The sample table records tens of thousands of clones; around 75% of these occur just once. The top ten clones comprise roughly 35% of the sample.

Comments on this clone: Its antigen remains undetermined. The junction departs from the called germline gene at one end, perhaps through a read error.

The TCR comes from a woman aged 35-75 years with stage II squamous cell lung carcinoma. Sample: PBMCs, taken before any cancer treatment. This chain is built from TRBV2 and TRBJ2-3; 8 of the junction bases match TRBD1. The DNA sequence reads TGTGCCGGCAGCGAATGGACAGGGTACGGCACAGATACGCAGTATTTT. It translates to CAGSEWTGYGTDTQYF.